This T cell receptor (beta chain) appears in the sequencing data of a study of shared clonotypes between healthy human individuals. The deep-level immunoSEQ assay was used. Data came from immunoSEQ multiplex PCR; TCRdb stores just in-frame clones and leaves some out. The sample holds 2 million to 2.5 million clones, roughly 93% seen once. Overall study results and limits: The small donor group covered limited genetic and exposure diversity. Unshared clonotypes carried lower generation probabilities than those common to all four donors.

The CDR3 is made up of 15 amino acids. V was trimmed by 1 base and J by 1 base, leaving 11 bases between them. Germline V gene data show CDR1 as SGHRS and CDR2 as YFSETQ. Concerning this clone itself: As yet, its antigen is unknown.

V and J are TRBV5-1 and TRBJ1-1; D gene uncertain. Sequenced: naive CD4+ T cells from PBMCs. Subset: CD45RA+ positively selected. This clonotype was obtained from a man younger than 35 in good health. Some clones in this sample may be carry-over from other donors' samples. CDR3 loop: CASSLYTDKNTEAFF. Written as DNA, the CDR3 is TGCGCCAGCAGCTTGTACACAGATAAGAACACTGAAGCTTTCTTT.